Listed below are T cell receptor beta chains from one sample, sequenced in a study of T cell changes during pregnancy in multiple sclerosis. Only in-frame clones appear in the TCRdb table, and some are missing; sequencing was by immunoSEQ multiplex PCR. The table shows about 40,000 clones, with 90% occurring only once. The sample consisted of CD4+ T cells from peripheral blood mononuclear cells, taken in the third trimester of pregnancy. These receptors all come from a female donor with multiple sclerosis, enrolled in a pregnancy study. The CDR3 runs from the conserved cysteine through the conserved F or W. The D gene is left open where the match is weak. Size is stated for part of the rows, as once, few or many counts, or as a class when the clone is expanded.

V	D	size	J	DNA	CDR3
TRBV11-2	TRBD2	-	TRBJ2-7	TGTGCCAGCAGCTTAGGGTGGGTAGCGGGAGGAAAGCGCTACGAGCAGTACTTC	CASSLGWVAGGKRYEQYF
TRBV18	-	-	TRBJ2-7	TGTGCCAGCTCACGTCGGGGTTCCTACGAGCAGTACTTC	CASSRRGSYEQYF
TRBV2	-	-	TRBJ2-7	TGTGCCAGCAGGAGTCTGTACGAGCAGTACTTC	CASRSLYEQYF
TRBV7-2	TRBD2	-	TRBJ2-1	TGTGCCAGCAGCTCTGGGCCTGTTGTGAGGGAGGGCCGGTACAATGAGCAGTTCTTC	CASSSGPVVREGRYNEQFF
TRBV6-4	TRBD1	-	TRBJ1-1	TGTGCCAGCGGGACAGGGACCCGGCTTTCCAGCTTT	CASGTGTRLSSF
TRBV28	-	-	TRBJ2-5	TGTGCCAGCAGTTCGGACGTCCGGGGGACCCAGTACTTC	CASSSDVRGTQYF
TRBV13	TRBD1	-	TRBJ2-2	TGTGCCAGCAGGGACAGGGGAGACGGAAACACCGGGGAGCTGTTTTTT	CASRDRGDGNTGELFF
TRBV5-1	TRBD2	-	TRBJ2-3	TGCGCCAGCAGCAACGGGGGGGATCGAACAGATACGCAGTATTTT	CASSNGGDRTDTQYF
TRBV5-1	-	-	TRBJ2-3	TGCGCCAGCAGGCAACACCAGAGCACAGATACGCAGTATTTT	CASRQHQSTDTQYF
TRBV19	TRBD1	-	TRBJ2-1	TGTGCCAGTAGTTTCGACAGGGGAACCTACAATGAGCAGTTCTTC	CASSFDRGTYNEQFF
TRBV14	-	-	TRBJ1-1	TGTGCCAGCAGCCAAACAACAGGGTACAACACTGAAGCTTTCTTT	CASSQTTGYNTEAFF
TRBV4-2	-	-	TRBJ2-5	TGTGCCAGCAGCCAAGATGGCCAGGGGGAGGAAGAGACCCAGTACTTC	CASSQDGQGEEETQYF
TRBV7-2	-	-	TRBJ1-4	TGTGCCAGCAGCTCTTTCTTTAATGAAAAACTGTTTTTT	CASSSFFNEKLFF
TRBV11-2	TRBD1	-	TRBJ1-2	TGTGCCAGCAGCTTCTTCCCCGCCGGGACAGCAACTAACTATGGCTACACCTTC	CASSFFPAGTATNYGYTF
TRBV5-4	-	-	TRBJ2-1	TGTGCCAGCAGCTTACAGGGAAGCAATGAGCAGTTCTTC	CASSLQGSNEQFF
TRBV28	TRBD1	-	TRBJ1-4	TGTGCCAGCAGTGCCCCGAGGGACAGCAGAAATGAAAAACTGTTTTTT	CASSAPRDSRNEKLFF
TRBV29-1	-	once	TRBJ1-1	TGCAGCGTTCCTATTACAAGGGTTGGAGGTACTGAAGCTTTCTTT	CSVPITRVGGTEAFF
TRBV30	-	-	TRBJ1-2	TGTGCCTGGAGTGGTCCCTCGACAGGAGCTAACTATGGCTACACCTTC	CAWSGPSTGANYGYTF
TRBV5-4	TRBD2	-	TRBJ2-5	TGTGCCAGCAGCCCCTCTGGCGGGAGAAGGGAGACCCAGTACTTC	CASSPSGGRRETQYF
TRBV7-9	-	-	TRBJ2-4	TGTGCCAGCAGCTTAGTAGGCGGAATAGCCAAAAACATTCAGTACTTC	CASSLVGGIAKNIQYF
TRBV2	-	-	TRBJ1-4	TGTGCCAGCAGTGAAGGACAGAGCAGACTGTTTTTT	CASSEGQSRLFF
TRBV9	TRBD1	-	TRBJ2-7	TGTGCCAGCAGCCCATCAATCAAGACAGGGGCCTACGAGCAGTACTTC	CASSPSIKTGAYEQYF
TRBV7-8	-	-	TRBJ2-1	TGTGCCAGCAGCTTAGCTATTAACAGGGCATCTGGCAATGAGCAGTTCTTC	CASSLAINRASGNEQFF
TRBV5-1	TRBD2	-	TRBJ2-6	TGCGCCAGCAGCCGCGTCGGGGGGTTAATTGCTAACGTCCTGACTTTC	CASSRVGGLIANVLTF
TRBV7-6	TRBD1	-	TRBJ1-3	TGTGCCAGCAGCTCCCTTCAGGGGGCGGCCTCTGGAAACACCATATATTTT	CASSSLQGAASGNTIYF
TRBV9	TRBD1	-	TRBJ1-1	TGTGCCAGCAGCGGACAGGGGAACACTGAAGCTTTCTTT	CASSGQGNTEAFF
TRBV4-2	TRBD2	-	TRBJ2-3	TGTGCCAGCAGCACAGTCGGACTAGCGGGCACAGATACGCAGTATTTT	CASSTVGLAGTDTQYF
TRBV5-6	TRBD2	-	TRBJ2-3	TGTGCCAGCAGCTTGAGGACTAGCGGGAAAGGGGATACGCAGTATTTT	CASSLRTSGKGDTQYF
TRBV19	TRBD2	-	TRBJ2-2	TGTGCCAGTAGTACGGCGGGAGGCTCGAACACCGGGGAGCTGTTTTTT	CASSTAGGSNTGELFF
TRBV10-2	TRBD1	-	TRBJ1-2	TGCGCCAGCAGTGAACAGGGGGCGTTTGGCTACACCTTC	CASSEQGAFGYTF
TRBV6-1	TRBD1	-	TRBJ1-5	TGTGCCAGCAGAGGGACAGGGGGTGAGCCCCAGCATTTT	CASRGTGGEPQHF
TRBV28	-	-	TRBJ1-2	TGTGCCAGCAGTTTTAATGGGGGGGCAGGTGGCTACACCTTC	CASSFNGGAGGYTF
TRBV11-2	TRBD1	few	TRBJ2-1	TGTGCCAGCAGCGTAGGTCCGGGACAGGGCCATGAGCAGTTCTTC	CASSVGPGQGHEQFF
TRBV5-1	TRBD1	-	TRBJ1-4	TGCGCCAGCAGCTTAAGACAGGGAACTAATGAAAAACTGTTTTTT	CASSLRQGTNEKLFF
TRBV2	TRBD2	once	TRBJ2-1	TGTGCCAGCAGTAAGACCGCGGGACTAGCGGGAGTTGAGCAGTTCTTC	CASSKTAGLAGVEQFF
TRBV7-8	-	once	TRBJ2-7	TGTGCCAGCAGCTTAGCAACCCCCGGGTCCTACGAGCAGTACTTC	CASSLATPGSYEQYF
TRBV5-1	-	-	TRBJ2-2	TGCGCCAGCAGCTTGGGGACTTTCGGGAGGAACACCGGGGAGCTGTTTTTT	CASSLGTFGRNTGELFF
TRBV9	-	-	TRBJ2-7	TGTGCCAGCAGCGTAGCAGGAGGCTCTGGAGCGCTCGAGCAGTACTTC	CASSVAGGSGALEQYF
TRBV5-1	-	-	TRBJ2-7	TGCGCCAGCAGCTTGGTGCCCCCGGGACAACTCTCCTACGAGCAGTACTTC	CASSLVPPGQLSYEQYF
TRBV6-5	-	-	TRBJ1-1	TGTGCCAGCAGTTACTCTCTATCTATTCCGAACACTGAAGCTTTCTTT	CASSYSLSIPNTEAFF
TRBV18	TRBD1	-	TRBJ2-2	TGTGCCAGCTCACCAGTAGTTCGACAGGGTAGCGCCGGGGAGCTGTTTTTT	CASSPVVRQGSAGELFF
TRBV29-1	-	-	TRBJ2-7	TGCAGCGTTACTGGACTCGGCACCTACGAGCAGTACTTC	CSVTGLGTYEQYF
TRBV7-2	TRBD2	-	TRBJ2-3	TGTGCCAGCAGCTTTGACGCGGGAGGCACTAGCACAGATACGCAGTATTTT	CASSFDAGGTSTDTQYF
TRBV5-1	-	-	TRBJ1-3	TGCGCCAGCAGCTTGGCCGGGGAGTTCTCTGGAAACACCATATATTTT	CASSLAGEFSGNTIYF
TRBV7-9	-	-	TRBJ1-1	TGTGCCAGCAGCCGTCAGCAGGGGAACACTGAAGCTTTCTTT	CASSRQQGNTEAFF
TRBV10-1	-	few	TRBJ2-7	TGCGCCAGCAGGGACAGCGAGGTGGGCTACGAGCAGTACTTC	CASRDSEVGYEQYF
TRBV19	-	-	TRBJ1-1	TGTGCCAGTAGTATCCGGGGAGTTAGTGAAGCTTTCTTT	CASSIRGVSEAFF
TRBV27	-	once	TRBJ2-5	TGTGCCAGCAGTTTAGTTAGGGAGAGTCAAGAGACCCAGTACTTC	CASSLVRESQETQYF
TRBV5-1	TRBD2	-	TRBJ2-3	TGCGCCAGCAGCTTGTTCGGGAGGGCGACAGATACGCAGTATTTT	CASSLFGRATDTQYF
TRBV28	-	-	TRBJ1-6	TGTGCCAGCAGTTTGGCCGGGAGCTCCTATAATTCACCCCTCCACTTT	CASSLAGSSYNSPLHF